Included here is one T cell receptor beta chain sequence, with context. Its antigen remains unknown. The data derive from a study of Ad26.COV2.S vaccination and SARS-CoV-2 variants. Across the whole study: The trial was COV1001 and the donor's arm was Ad26.COV2.S. Each vaccinee took Ad26.COV2.S intramuscularly, once or twice 56 days apart.

Described treatment: roughly 20 received Ad26.COV2.S at low or high dose, single or two shots; several received placebo; per-sample allocation not given. It was on day 63 after the first vaccine or placebo injection that samples were taken. TCRdb's copy holds only in-frame clones and misses some; the assay was immunoSEQ multiplex PCR. The sample lists some 460,000 clones, 80% to 90% seen once, with approximately 1.7% in the top ten. General observations from the study: A substantial breadth of spike-specific CD8+ and CD4+ T cell responses after vaccination has been reported.

V lost 0 bases and J 4 bases, leaving 10 bases between the germline ends. There are 14 residues in the CDR3. Germline CDR1 reads SGHDT; CDR2 reads YYEEEE. This specimen consisted of peripheral blood, obtained in a trial of Ad26.COV2.S vaccine versus placebo. The chain carries TRBV5-6 and TRBJ1-1; D gene unclear. The receptor comes from a person aged 18-60 years who received the Ad26.COV2.S COVID-19 vaccine or a placebo. The CDR3: CASSLGVGITEAFF. The CDR3 nucleotides are TGTGCCAGCAGCTTGGGGGTAGGGATCACTGAAGCTTTCTTT.